This TCR beta chain was sequenced during a study of T-cell reconstitution after alpha-beta-depleted transplantation in children. The J segment lost 4 bases and the V segment lost 8 bases, leaving 20 bases of the junction unmatched. The CDR3 totals 17 residues. Germline lookup yields CDR1 SNHLY and CDR2 FYNNEI. A library of TCRbeta sequences, prepared with unique molecular identifiers, was generated. TCRdb called the PCR reads again in MiXCR, with one record for every CDR3 protein. Of about 610,000 distinct CDR3 sequences listed, over 9.5% are singletons. The sample in question was PBMCs from the stem cell graft donor, obtained from the stem cell graft. The V and J genes are TRBV2 and TRBJ2-7; 7 bases map to TRBD2. This sequence was found in a human donor who donated a stem cell graft to a child with acute myeloid leukemia. CDR3 sequence: CASLVVNTGRPIYEQYF. The DNA for the CDR3 is TGTGCCAGCCTGGTAGTAAATACCGGGAGGCCCATTTACGAGCAGTACTTC. The full variable domain, with the rest looked up from reference TRBV2 and TRBJ2-7, is EPEVTQTPSHQVTQMGQEVILRCVPISNHLYFYWYRQILGQKVEFLVSFYNNEISEKSEIFDDQFSVERPDGSNFTLKIRSTKLEDSAMYFCASLVVNTGRPIYEQYFGPGTRLTVT.